Listed below are T cell receptor beta chains from one sample, sequenced in a study of Tregs in tolerant kidney transplant recipients. The data were produced by immunoSEQ multiplex PCR, yet TCRdb's version contains in-frame clones alone and is incomplete. There are tens of thousands of clones in the sample; about 91% occur only once, and around 1.5% lies in the top ten. Sequenced material: CD4+ T cells from blood (PBMCs), taken 24 months after the transplant. The receptors here all came from a human patient who received a combined kidney and bone marrow transplant. Some T cells may be provided by the graft donor. Each CDR3 is given with its conserved first and last residue. D genes are given only for firm matches. Size is omitted from some rows. Given values are once, few, many or a class for expanded clones.

j_gene | abundance | v_gene | d_gene | CDR3nt | CDR3aa
TRBJ2-7 | . | TRBV2 | TRBD2 | TGTGCCAGCAGTGCGGGACTATTCTCCTACGAGCAGTACTTC | CASSAGLFSYEQYF
TRBJ1-2 | . | TRBV29-1 | . | TGCAGCGTTGGGCAGGGCAGGTTCTATGGCTACACCTTC | CSVGQGRFYGYTF
TRBJ2-7 | . | TRBV29-1 | TRBD2 | TGCAGCGTTCTAGCGGCCTACGAGCAGTACTTC | CSVLAAYEQYF
TRBJ2-6 | . | TRBV5-1 | . | TGCGCCAGCAGCTTGTTTGCAGGGTCCTCTGGGGCCAACGTCCTGACTTTC | CASSLFAGSSGANVLTF
TRBJ2-7 | once | TRBV19 | TRBD1 | TGTGCCAGTAGTACGTCCGGGACAGGGCTTGAGCAGTACTTC | CASSTSGTGLEQYF
TRBJ2-2 | . | TRBV18 | . | TGTGCCAGCTCACCCTCGGGAAGAACGATCCGGGAGCTGTTTTTT | CASSPSGRTIRELFF
TRBJ2-3 | . | TRBV4-3 | . | TGCGCCAGCAGCCAAGATCGGGGAGTCGCAGATACGCAGTATTTT | CASSQDRGVADTQYF
TRBJ2-3 | . | TRBV6-5 | . | TGTGCCAGCAGTTACCAACTAGGGTCCCGCACAGATACGCAGTATTTT | CASSYQLGSRTDTQYF
TRBJ1-6 | . | TRBV30 | . | TGTGCCTGGAGTCCCCCGGGAAATTCACCCCTCCACTTT | CAWSPPGNSPLHF
TRBJ2-1 | . | TRBV7-3 | . | TGTGCCAGCAGCGCTCAACTAGCCCCCTACAATGAGCAGTTCTTC | CASSAQLAPYNEQFF
TRBJ2-1 | . | TRBV15 | . | TGTGCCACCAGCAAGGGTAGCGCGAGCTCCTACAATGAGCAGTTCTTC | CATSKGSASSYNEQFF
TRBJ2-1 | . | TRBV19 | . | TGTGCCAGTAGTATTCCATCCCTGAGAAGCTTTAACAATGAGCAGTTCTTC | CASSIPSLRSFNNEQFF
TRBJ2-2 | . | TRBV7-9 | . | TGTGCCAGCAGCGTCGTAGTGTCCGGGGAGCTGTTTTTT | CASSVVVSGELFF
TRBJ2-1 | . | TRBV19 | . | TGTGCCAGTAGTATATCCCCTAGCTCCTACAATGAGCAGTTCTTC | CASSISPSSYNEQFF
TRBJ2-5 | . | TRBV7-2 | . | TGTGCCAGCAGCTTAGTAGCCCCACGAGAGACCCAGTACTTC | CASSLVAPRETQYF
TRBJ1-1 | . | TRBV9 | . | TGTGCCAGCAGCGGAGGGTGGCAAGGAGGGAACACTGAAGCTTTCTTT | CASSGGWQGGNTEAFF
TRBJ2-3 | . | TRBV6-1 | . | TGTGCCAGCAGTGGTCCCCGGGGATCAGCGGATACGCAGTATTTT | CASSGPRGSADTQYF
TRBJ2-2 | . | TRBV6-4 | TRBD1 | TGTGCCAGCAGTCGGACAGGGCTGAACACCGGGGAGCTGTTTTTT | CASSRTGLNTGELFF
TRBJ1-1 | . | TRBV4-3 | . | TGCGCCAGCAGCCACCTGGGACAAGTGAACACTGAAGCTTTCTTT | CASSHLGQVNTEAFF
TRBJ2-1 | . | TRBV5-6 | . | TGTGCCAGCAGCTTGGGGGGCGGGACCATATCCAATGAGCAGTTCTTC | CASSLGGGTISNEQFF
TRBJ1-1 | . | TRBV29-1 | TRBD1 | TGCAGCGTTGAAGCCCCCGTACAGGGGGCCGCTTTCTTT | CSVEAPVQGAAFF
TRBJ1-2 | . | TRBV18 | . | TGTGCCAGCTCACCAGGGCCACCTAACTATGGCTACACCTTC | CASSPGPPNYGYTF
TRBJ1-2 | . | TRBV7-8 | TRBD1 | TGTGCCAGCAGCGCACCAGGGGGGTCGGGTGGCTACACCTTC | CASSAPGGSGGYTF
TRBJ2-7 | . | TRBV7-9 | TRBD2 | TGTGCCAGCAGCTTAGTGGCTAGCGGGACCTCCTACGAGCAGTACTTC | CASSLVASGTSYEQYF
TRBJ2-3 | . | TRBV7-6 | TRBD2 | TGTGCCAGCAGCTCAACACCGGGACCGCAAGCGGGAGTGGCAGATACGCAGTATTTT | CASSSTPGPQAGVADTQYF
TRBJ1-1 | . | TRBV19 | TRBD1 | TGTGCCAGTATACAGACAGGGTCGAACACTGAAGCTTTCTTT | CASIQTGSNTEAFF
TRBJ2-6 | . | TRBV5-8 | . | TGTGCCAGCAGCTTACGACAGGTACCTAACGTCCTGACTTTC | CASSLRQVPNVLTF
TRBJ2-1 | . | TRBV5-1 | . | TGCGCCAGCAGCCCCGGGTTGAGAGGCGGCAATGAGCAGCTCTTC | CASSPGLRGGNEQLF
TRBJ2-6 | . | TRBV9 | TRBD1 | TGTGCCAGCAGCCCACAGGGGGCCTGGGCCAACGTCCTGACTTTC | CASSPQGAWANVLTF
TRBJ2-1 | . | TRBV14 | TRBD2 | TGTGCCAGCAGCCAACCCGGGACTAGCGGCTGGTCCTACAATGAGCAGTTCTTC | CASSQPGTSGWSYNEQFF
TRBJ1-2 | . | TRBV21-1 | . | TGTGCCAGCAAAGCGGGTAAGGACCCTTATGGCTACACCTTC | CASKAGKDPYGYTF
TRBJ1-1 | . | TRBV15 | . | TGTGCCACCAGCAGAGATAGTTCCCGAGGGGGCACTGAAGCTTTCTTT | CATSRDSSRGGTEAFF
TRBJ1-4 | . | TRBV11-3 | TRBD1 | TGTGCCAGCACGAAACGTCAGGGGGAGTATGAAAAACTGTTTTTT | CASTKRQGEYEKLFF
TRBJ2-6 | . | TRBV5-1 | TRBD1 | TGCGCCAGCAGCTCGGGACAGGGGGCACTTGGGGCCAACGTCCTGACTTTC | CASSSGQGALGANVLTF
TRBJ1-2 | . | TRBV29-1 | TRBD1 | TGCAACAGCAGGACAGGGCGCGACTATGGCTACACCTTC | CNSRTGRDYGYTF
TRBJ1-2 | . | TRBV10-3 | TRBD1 | TGTGCCATCAAGGTACAGGGGGCCTCGTCTAATGGCTACACCTTC | CAIKVQGASSNGYTF
TRBJ1-1 | . | TRBV4-2 | . | TGTGCCAGCAGCCTGGAAGGGGGCACTGAAGCTTTCTTT | CASSLEGGTEAFF
TRBJ2-7 | few | TRBV6-5 | . | TGTGCCAGCAGCTCCACGACTCAACAAATCTACGAGCAGTACTTC | CASSSTTQQIYEQYF